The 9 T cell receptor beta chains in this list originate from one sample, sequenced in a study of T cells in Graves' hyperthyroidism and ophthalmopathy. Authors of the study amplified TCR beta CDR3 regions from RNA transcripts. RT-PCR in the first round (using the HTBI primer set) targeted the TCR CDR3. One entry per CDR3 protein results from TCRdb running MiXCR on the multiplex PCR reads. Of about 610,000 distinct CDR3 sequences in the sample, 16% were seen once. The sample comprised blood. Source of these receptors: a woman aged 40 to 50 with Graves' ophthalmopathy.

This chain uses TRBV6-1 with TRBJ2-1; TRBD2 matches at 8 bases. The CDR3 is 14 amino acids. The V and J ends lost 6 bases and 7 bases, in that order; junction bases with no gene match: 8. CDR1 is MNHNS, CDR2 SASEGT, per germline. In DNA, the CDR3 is TGTGCCAGCAGAACCGCGGGAGGCCGTAATGAGCAGTTCTTC. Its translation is CASRTAGGRNEQFF.

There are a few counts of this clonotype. The CDR3 sequence is CSAREGGATEKLFF. In DNA form, the CDR3 reads TGCAGTGCTAGGGAAGGGGGCGCGACTGAAAAACTGTTTTTT. The gene calls are TRBV20-1 and TRBJ1-4, with 7 bases matching TRBD1. Germline V gives CDR1 DFQATT, CDR2 SNEGSKA (reference sequence). The ends lost 3 bases at V and 7 bases at J; junction bases unmatched: 8. The CDR3 spans 14 residues.

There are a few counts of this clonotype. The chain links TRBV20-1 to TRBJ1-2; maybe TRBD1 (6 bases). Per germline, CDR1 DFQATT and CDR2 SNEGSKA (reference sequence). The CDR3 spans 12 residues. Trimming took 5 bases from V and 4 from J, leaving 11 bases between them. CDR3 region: CSAPNRAYGYTF. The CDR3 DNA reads TGCAGTGCTCCAAACAGGGCCTATGGCTACACCTTC.

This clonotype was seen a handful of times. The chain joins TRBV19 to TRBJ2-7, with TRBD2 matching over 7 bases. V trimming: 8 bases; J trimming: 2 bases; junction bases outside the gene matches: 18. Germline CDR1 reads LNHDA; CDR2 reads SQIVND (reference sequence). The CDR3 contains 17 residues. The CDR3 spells CASRPAGSGIGPYEQYF. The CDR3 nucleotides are TGTGCCAGTCGCCCAGCGGGATCGGGGATTGGACCCTACGAGCAGTACTTC.

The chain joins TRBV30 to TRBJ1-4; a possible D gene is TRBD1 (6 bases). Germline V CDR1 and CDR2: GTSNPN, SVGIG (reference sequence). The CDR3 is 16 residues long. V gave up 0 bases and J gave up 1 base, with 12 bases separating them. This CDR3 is CAWSVRTVRTNEKLFF. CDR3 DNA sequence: TGTGCCTGGAGTGTTCGGACAGTGCGAACTAATGAAAAACTGTTTTTT.

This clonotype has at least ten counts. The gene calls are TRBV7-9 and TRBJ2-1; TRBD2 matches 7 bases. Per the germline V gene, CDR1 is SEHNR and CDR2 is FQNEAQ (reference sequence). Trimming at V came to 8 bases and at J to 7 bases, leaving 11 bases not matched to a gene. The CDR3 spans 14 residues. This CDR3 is CASQRGGGINEQFF. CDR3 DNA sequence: TGTGCCAGCCAGAGGGGCGGGGGAATAAATGAGCAGTTCTTC.

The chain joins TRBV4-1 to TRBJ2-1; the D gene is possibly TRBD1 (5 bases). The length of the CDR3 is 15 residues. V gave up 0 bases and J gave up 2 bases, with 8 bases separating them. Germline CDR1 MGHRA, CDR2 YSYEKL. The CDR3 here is CASSQDRVTYNEQFF. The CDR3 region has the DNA TGCGCCAGCAGCCAAGACAGGGTAACCTACAATGAGCAGTTCTTC.

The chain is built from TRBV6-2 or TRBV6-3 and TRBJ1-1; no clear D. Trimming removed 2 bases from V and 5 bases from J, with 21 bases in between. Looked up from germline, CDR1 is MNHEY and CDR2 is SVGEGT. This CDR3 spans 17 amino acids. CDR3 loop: CASSYGGKGLVRTEAFF. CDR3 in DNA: TGTGCCAGCAGTTACGGAGGGAAGGGATTGGTTCGGACTGAAGCTTTCTTT.

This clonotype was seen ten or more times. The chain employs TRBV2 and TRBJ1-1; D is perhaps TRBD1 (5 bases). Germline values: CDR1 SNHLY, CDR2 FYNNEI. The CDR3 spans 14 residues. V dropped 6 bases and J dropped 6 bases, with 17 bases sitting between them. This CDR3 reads CASRPDGGGAEAFF. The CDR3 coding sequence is TGTGCCAGCAGACCGGACGGGGGAGGGGCTGAAGCTTTCTTT. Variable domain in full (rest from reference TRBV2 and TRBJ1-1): EPEVTQTPSHQVTQMGQEVILRCVPISNHLYFYWYRQILGQKVEFLVSFYNNEISEKSEIFDDQFSVERPDGSNFTLKIRSTKLEDSAMYFCASRPDGGGAEAFFGQGTRLTVV.